This T cell receptor (beta chain) was documented in a study of beta chain features in type 1 diabetes. Findings and limits, study-wide: Type 1 diabetes patients had moderately but significantly shorter TCRB CDR3s in all four CD4+ subsets.

For this clone: Its antigen is currently unknown.

Sequenced material consisted of expressed TCRB transcripts (all of the isolated RNA was reverse transcribed). Here immunoSEQ multiplex PCR was the method, and the copy in TCRdb shows in-frame clones only, minus some. The sample yields hundreds of thousands of clones, about 15% seen once. This CDR3 is 14 amino acids long. CDR1 and CDR2 (germline): MGHDK, SYGVNS. The J segment lost 6 bases and the V segment lost 4 bases, leaving 8 bases of the junction unmatched. On average, the one heparinised blood draw given by each donor was about 120 mL. The chain joins TRBV25-1 to TRBJ1-2, with 7 bases aligning to TRBD1. Sequences were obtained from naive CD4+ T cells from blood. The receptor comes from a man aged 18 to 30 with type 1 diabetes. CDR3 loop: CASSGQGFGDGYTF. Written as DNA, the CDR3 is TGTGCCAGCAGTGGACAGGGTTTCGGAGATGGCTACACCTTC.